This T cell receptor beta chain is drawn from a study of shared clonotypes between healthy human individuals (dated by TCRdb to the early 2020s). The study in broad terms: The cohort comprised a couple of women and a few men aged 18 to 49 years. For each donor, CD4 naive and CD4 memory were each run on three plates, CD8 naive on two plates, and CD8 memory on one plate. Blood TCR repertoires of five healthy adults were deeply sequenced to estimate repertoire size and the extent of clonotype sharing between individuals. To increase sequencing depth and limit assay-specific biases, different laboratories used diverse techniques to prepare libraries and sequence TCR repertoires. Each donor's leukapheresis produced roughly between roughly 0.85 and 9.5 billion PBMCs.

The donors were healthy, HIV-negative adults who had no recently reported acute infections or vaccinations. Every donor was a Caucasian adult residing in Nashville, Tennessee, USA. CD4+ T cells were enriched by magnetic negative selection, after which naive cells were positively selected on CD45RA and the negative fraction was taken as the memory subset. After blood collection by leukapheresis, PBMCs were isolated using Ficoll-Histopaque density gradient centrifugation and then cryopreserved in the vapor phase of liquid nitrogen. Analytical flow cytometry was used to check the purity and quantity of each magnetically sorted T cell population. From each sorted fraction, genomic DNA was isolated and quantified by UV absorbance on a Nanodrop 2000c. About this clone: Its antigen is still unknown. An end of the junction does not agree with germline; a read error may underlie this.

Using the deep immunoSEQ assay, multiplex PCR amplified TCR CDR3 regions from genomic DNA. Extracted genomic DNA from each cell subset was spread evenly across all wells of several immunoSEQ 96-well plates, with each plate serving as a replicate. For sorted subsets, each replicate PCR was loaded with roughly 190 ng genomic DNA, equivalent to some 27,000 T cell genomes. The purified libraries were quantified using a Qubit 3.0 fluorometer, sized with a Bioanalyzer 2100, and then quantified again using the KAPA Library Quantification kit. A separate single-read 150-cycle Illumina NextSeq 550 flow cell was used to sequence each immunoSEQ 96-well plate. In the original analysis: Because the immunoSEQ output held only junctional sequences and lacked quality scores, the filtering could not match the filtering applied to full-length reads. To assign V/J genes and CDR3, sequences were annotated against IMGT germline references using PyIR, a Python wrapper for IgBLAST v1.9. Reads with weak V/J assignments (E-value above 1e-6), missing CDR3, stop codons, out-of-frame junctions, or ambiguous translated residues were removed. V3J clonotypes were defined by identical inferred V gene, J gene, and CDR3 amino acid sequence. The percentage overlap between two repertoires was calculated by dividing the number of shared unique clonotypes by the size of the smaller repertoire. Richness of each repertoire was evaluated using RTK rarefaction, the Chao1 estimator, and Recon v2.1 estimates of unobserved clonotypes. Generation probabilities for all TCRbeta clonotypes obtained by the gDNA method from several donors were computed using OLGA. Here the immuneACCESS table is served through TCRdb, limited to in-frame sequences with V and J called. Missing clones are a known gap in these copies; in checked studies unresolved V genes cover under half, and the rest lacks a known reason. For V, J and clone size, that table is used; D and trimming come from the DNA. This sample holds fewer than 1.6 million clones; approximately 98.5% were observed only once. The ten largest clones take up about 0.4% of the sample.

What the work shows at the level of the full study, not this receptor alone: Pairwise subsampling led to the expectation that sequencing depth would affect the degree of clonotype sharing among donors. Naive subsets generally had larger estimated clonotype richness than memory subsets. Sampling was limited to blood, and TCR repertoires in tissue likely differ from TCR repertoires in blood. Compared with non-shared clonotypes, the clonotypes found in all four sorted-subset donors had higher generation probabilities. The genetic and exposure-history diversity represented was limited by the small number of donors. Rarefaction of sorted-subset datasets indicated incomplete sequencing despite the large sequencing depth. Roughly 5.2% of naive CD4, 3.5% of naive CD8, around 2.3% of memory CD4, and less than 0.45% of memory CD8 clonotypes were shared across several donors.

The sequencing input was naive CD4+ T cells sorted from blood. This specimen's cell subset or site label, interpreted: CD45RA+ positively selected. This clonotype originated in a man aged 25 to 45 in good health.

The nucleotide sequence reads TGTGCCAGCACTTTAAGGGCGGGAGGACCCTACAATGAGCAGTTCTTC. Its amino acids are CASTLRAGGPYNEQFF. The V and J segments used are TRBV27 and TRBJ2-1, with 8 bases aligning to TRBD2. The CDR3 spans 16 residues, from the cysteine through the phenylalanine. Only the CDR3 region is kept as DNA, spanning 48 bases read in frame from base 1. The germline V gene (reference sequence) specifies MNHEY as CDR1 and SMNVEV as CDR2.